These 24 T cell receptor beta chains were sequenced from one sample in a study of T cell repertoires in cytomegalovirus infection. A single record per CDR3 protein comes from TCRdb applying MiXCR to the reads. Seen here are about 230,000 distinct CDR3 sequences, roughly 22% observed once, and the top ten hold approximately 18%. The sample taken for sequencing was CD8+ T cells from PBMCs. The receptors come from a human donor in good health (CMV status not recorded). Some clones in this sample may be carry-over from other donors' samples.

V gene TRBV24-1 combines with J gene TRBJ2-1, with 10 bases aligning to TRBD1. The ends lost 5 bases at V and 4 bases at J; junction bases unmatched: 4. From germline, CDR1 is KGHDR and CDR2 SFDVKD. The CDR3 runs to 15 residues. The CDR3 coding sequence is TGTGCCACCAGTGCCGGGACAGGGGCTTACAATGAGCAGTTCTTC. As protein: CATSAGTGAYNEQFF.

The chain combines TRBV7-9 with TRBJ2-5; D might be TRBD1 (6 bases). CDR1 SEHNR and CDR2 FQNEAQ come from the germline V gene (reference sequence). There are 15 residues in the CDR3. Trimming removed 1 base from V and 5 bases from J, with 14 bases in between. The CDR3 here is CASSLGTAISETQYF. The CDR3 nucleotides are TGTGCCAGCAGCTTAGGGACAGCGATTTCGGAGACCCAGTACTTC.

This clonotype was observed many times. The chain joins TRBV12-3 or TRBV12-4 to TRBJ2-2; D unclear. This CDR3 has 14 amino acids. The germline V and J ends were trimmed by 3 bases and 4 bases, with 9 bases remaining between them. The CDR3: CASSFSAATGELFF. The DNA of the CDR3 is TGTGCCAGCAGTTTTTCGGCGGCCACCGGGGAGCTGTTTTTT.

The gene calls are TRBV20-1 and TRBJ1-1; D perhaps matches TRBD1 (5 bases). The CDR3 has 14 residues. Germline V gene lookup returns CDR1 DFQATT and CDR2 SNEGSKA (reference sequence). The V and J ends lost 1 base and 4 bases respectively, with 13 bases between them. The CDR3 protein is CSARVGEAFTEAFF. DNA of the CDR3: TGCAGTGCTAGAGTAGGGGAAGCATTCACTGAAGCTTTCTTT.

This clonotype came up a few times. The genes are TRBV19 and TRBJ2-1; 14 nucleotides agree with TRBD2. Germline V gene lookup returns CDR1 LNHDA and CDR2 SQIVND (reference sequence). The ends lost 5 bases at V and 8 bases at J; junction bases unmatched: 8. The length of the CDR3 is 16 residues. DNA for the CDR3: TGTGCCAGTAGTTCCGGACTAGCGGGGGGATTCGATGAGCAGTTCTTC. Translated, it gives CASSSGLAGGFDEQFF.

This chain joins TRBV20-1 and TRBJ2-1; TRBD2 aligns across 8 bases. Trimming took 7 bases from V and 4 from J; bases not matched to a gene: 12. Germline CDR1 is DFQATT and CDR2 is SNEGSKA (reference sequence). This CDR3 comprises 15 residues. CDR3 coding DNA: TGCAGTGTTAATTCAGCGGGGGCCAGATACAATGAGCAGTTCTTC. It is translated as CSVNSAGARYNEQFF.

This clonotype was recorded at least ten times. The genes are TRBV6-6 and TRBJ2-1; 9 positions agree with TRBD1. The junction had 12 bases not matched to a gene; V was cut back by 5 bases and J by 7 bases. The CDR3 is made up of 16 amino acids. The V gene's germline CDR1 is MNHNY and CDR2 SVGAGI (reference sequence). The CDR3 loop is CASSPEGQGLTNEQFF. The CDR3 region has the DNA TGTGCCAGCAGTCCTGAAGGACAGGGGCTAACGAATGAGCAGTTCTTC.

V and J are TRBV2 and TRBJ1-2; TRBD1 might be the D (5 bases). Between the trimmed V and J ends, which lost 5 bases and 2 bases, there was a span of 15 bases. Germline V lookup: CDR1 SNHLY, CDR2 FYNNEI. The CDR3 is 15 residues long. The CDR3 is CASSPMKAGNYGYTF. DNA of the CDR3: TGTGCCAGCAGTCCGATGAAAGCAGGGAACTATGGCTACACCTTC.

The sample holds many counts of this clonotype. CDR3 sequence reads: CASSHPGGTYEQYF. The CDR3 DNA sequence: TGTGCCAGCAGCCACCCGGGGGGGACCTACGAGCAGTACTTC. V and J are TRBV7-2 and TRBJ2-7; 8 positions match TRBD2. Germline trimming cut 5 bases from V and 2 bases from J; bases unmatched to any gene: 5. Germline CDR1 and CDR2: SGHTA and FQGNSA. The CDR3 sequence is 14 residues long.

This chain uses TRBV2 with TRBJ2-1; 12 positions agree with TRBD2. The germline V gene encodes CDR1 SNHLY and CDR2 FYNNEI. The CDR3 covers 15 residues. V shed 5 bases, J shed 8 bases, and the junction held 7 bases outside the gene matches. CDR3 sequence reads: CASSQLAGGPDEQFF. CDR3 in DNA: TGTGCCAGCAGTCAACTAGCGGGGGGCCCCGATGAGCAGTTCTTC.

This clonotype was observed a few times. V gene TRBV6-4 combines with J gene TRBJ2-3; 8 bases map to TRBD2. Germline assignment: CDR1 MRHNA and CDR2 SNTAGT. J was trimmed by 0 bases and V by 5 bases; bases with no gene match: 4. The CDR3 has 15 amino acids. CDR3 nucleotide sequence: TGTGCCAGCAGTCCAACTAGCGGAAGCACAGATACGCAGTATTTT. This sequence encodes CASSPTSGSTDTQYF.

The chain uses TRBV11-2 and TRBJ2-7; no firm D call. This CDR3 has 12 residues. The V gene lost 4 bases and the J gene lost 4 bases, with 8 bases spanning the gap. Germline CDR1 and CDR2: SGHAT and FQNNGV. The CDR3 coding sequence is TGTGCCAGCAGCTCCCCTTTTTACGAGCAGTACTTC. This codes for CASSSPFYEQYF. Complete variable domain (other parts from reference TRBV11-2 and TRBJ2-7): EAGVAQSPRYKIIEKRQSVAFWCNPISGHATLYWYQQILGQGPKLLIQFQNNGVVDDSQLPKDRFSAERLKGVDSTLKIQPAKLEDSAVYLCASSSPFYEQYFGPGTRLTVT.

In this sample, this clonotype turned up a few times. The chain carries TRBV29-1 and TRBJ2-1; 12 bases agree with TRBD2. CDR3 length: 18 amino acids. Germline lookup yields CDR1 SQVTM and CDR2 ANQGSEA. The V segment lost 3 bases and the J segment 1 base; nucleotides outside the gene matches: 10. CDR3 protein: CSVDGLAGGPGSYNEQFF. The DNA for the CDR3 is TGCAGCGTTGATGGGCTAGCGGGGGGGCCCGGGTCCTACAATGAGCAGTTCTTC.

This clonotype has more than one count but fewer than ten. CDR3 residues: CASSFGGPTGELFF. In DNA form, the CDR3 reads TGTGCCAGCAGTTTTGGGGGGCCCACCGGGGAGCTGTTTTTT. The chain combines TRBV27 with TRBJ2-2; D may match TRBD1 or TRBD2 (6 bases each). Trimming pared 3 bases from V and 4 bases from J, leaving 9 bases between. This CDR3 has 14 amino acids. Germline values: CDR1 MNHEY, CDR2 SMNVEV (reference sequence).

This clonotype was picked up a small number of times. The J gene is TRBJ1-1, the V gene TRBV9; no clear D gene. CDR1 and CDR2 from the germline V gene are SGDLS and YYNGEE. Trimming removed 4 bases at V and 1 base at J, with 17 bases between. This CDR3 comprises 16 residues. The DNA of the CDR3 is TGTGCCAGCAGCCCTCGTGGGGAGGAAGGGAACACTGAAGCTTTCTTT. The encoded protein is CASSPRGEEGNTEAFF.

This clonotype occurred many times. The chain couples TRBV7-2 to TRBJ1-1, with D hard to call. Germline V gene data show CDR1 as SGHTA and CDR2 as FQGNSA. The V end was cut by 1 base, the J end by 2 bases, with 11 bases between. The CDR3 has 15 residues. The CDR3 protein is CASSLVGGDNTEAFF. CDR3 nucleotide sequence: TGTGCCAGCAGCTTAGTAGGAGGAGATAACACTGAAGCTTTCTTT.

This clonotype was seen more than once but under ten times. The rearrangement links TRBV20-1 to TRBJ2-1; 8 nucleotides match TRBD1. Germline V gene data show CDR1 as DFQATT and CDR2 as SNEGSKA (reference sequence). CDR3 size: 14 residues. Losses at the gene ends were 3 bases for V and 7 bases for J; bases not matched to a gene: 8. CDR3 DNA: TGCAGTGCTAGGCCGGACAGGGCGGGGAATGAGCAGTTCTTC. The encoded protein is CSARPDRAGNEQFF.

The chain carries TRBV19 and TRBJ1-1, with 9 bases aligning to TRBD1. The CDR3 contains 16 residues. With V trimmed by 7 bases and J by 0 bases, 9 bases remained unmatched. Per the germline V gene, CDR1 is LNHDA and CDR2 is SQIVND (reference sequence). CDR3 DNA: TGTGCCAGTAACCCACCAGGGACAGGGATGAACACTGAAGCTTTCTTT. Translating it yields CASNPPGTGMNTEAFF.

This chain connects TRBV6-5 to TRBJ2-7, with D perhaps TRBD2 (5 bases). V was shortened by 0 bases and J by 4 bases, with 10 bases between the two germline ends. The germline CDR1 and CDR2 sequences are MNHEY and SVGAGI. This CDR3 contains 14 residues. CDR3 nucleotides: TGTGCCAGCAGTTACTCGAACGGGGTGTACGAGCAGTACTTC. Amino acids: CASSYSNGVYEQYF.

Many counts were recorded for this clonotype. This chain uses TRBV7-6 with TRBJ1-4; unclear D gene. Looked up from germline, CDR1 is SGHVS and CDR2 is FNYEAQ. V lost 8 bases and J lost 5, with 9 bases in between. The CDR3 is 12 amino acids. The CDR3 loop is CASAGFNEKLFF. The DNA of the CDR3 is TGTGCCAGCGCGGGGTTCAATGAAAAACTGTTTTTT.

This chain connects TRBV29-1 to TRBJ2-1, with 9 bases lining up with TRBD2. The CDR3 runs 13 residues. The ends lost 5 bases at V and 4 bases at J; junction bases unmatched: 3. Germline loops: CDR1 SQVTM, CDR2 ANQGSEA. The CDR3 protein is CSVLAGIYNEQFF. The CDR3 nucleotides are TGCAGCGTTCTAGCGGGGATTTACAATGAGCAGTTCTTC.

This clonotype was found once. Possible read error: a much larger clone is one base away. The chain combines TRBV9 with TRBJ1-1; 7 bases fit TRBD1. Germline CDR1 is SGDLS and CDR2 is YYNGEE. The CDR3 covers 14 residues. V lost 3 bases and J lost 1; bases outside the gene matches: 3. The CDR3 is CASSATGTNTEAFF. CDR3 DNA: TGTGCCAGCAGCGCGACAGGGACGAACACTGAAGCTTTCTTT. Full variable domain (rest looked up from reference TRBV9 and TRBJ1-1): DSGVTQTPKHLITATGQRVTLRCSPRSGDLSVYWYQQSLDQGLQFLIQYYNGEERAKGNILERFSAQQFPDLHSELNLSSLELGDSALYFCASSATGTNTEAFFGQGTRLTVV.

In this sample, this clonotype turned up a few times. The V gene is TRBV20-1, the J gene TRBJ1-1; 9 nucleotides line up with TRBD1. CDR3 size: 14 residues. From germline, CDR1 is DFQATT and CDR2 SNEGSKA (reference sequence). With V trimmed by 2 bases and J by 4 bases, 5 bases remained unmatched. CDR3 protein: CSARMTGGVTEAFF. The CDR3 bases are TGCAGTGCTAGAATGACAGGGGGGGTCACTGAAGCTTTCTTT.

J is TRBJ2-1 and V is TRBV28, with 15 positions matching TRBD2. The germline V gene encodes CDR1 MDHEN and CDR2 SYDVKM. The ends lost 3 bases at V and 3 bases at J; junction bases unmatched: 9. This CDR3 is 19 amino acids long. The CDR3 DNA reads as TGTGCCAGCAGTTTCCTCGGGACTAGCGGGGGGACTAACTACAATGAGCAGTTCTTC. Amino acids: CASSFLGTSGGTNYNEQFF.